This entry lists 6 T cell receptor beta chains sequenced from one sample in a study of cytomegalovirus exposure and HLA in healthy donors. Primers: 60 Vbeta forward and 13 Jbeta reverse. Repertoires were generated with immunoSEQ multiplex PCR, while TCRdb's copy carries only in-frame clones and drops some. Found here are fewer than 90,000 clones, over 75% of them singletons; the top ten hold approximately 7%. Specimen: PBMCs. Source of these receptors: a human donor in good health.

The V gene is TRBV5-1, the J gene TRBJ2-7, with 8 positions matching TRBD2. J gave up 3 bases and V 0 bases, and 5 bases lay outside the gene matches. Germline CDR1 and CDR2: SGHRS and YFSETQ. The CDR3 covers 15 residues. The CDR3 sequence: CASSLDGTRSYEQYF. CDR3 in DNA: TGCGCCAGCAGCTTGGATGGGACTAGGAGCTACGAGCAGTACTTC.

The chain has TRBV5-1 and TRBJ1-2; 9 nucleotides match TRBD1. There are 14 residues in the CDR3. The V segment lost 1 base and the J segment 11 bases; nucleotides outside the gene matches: 9. Germline V gene sequence: CDR1 SGHRS, CDR2 YFSETQ. CDR3 region: CASSLPDRGEAYTF. The DNA of the CDR3 is TGCGCCAGCAGCTTGCCCGACAGGGGGGAGGCTTACACCTTC.

The chain carries TRBV9 and TRBJ2-7, with D hard to call. In germline, CDR1 is SGDLS, CDR2 YYNGEE. The germline V and J ends were trimmed by 4 bases and 0 bases, with 8 bases remaining between them. The CDR3 is made up of 13 amino acids. The CDR3 loop is CASSQRSSYEQYF. CDR3 in DNA: TGTGCCAGCAGCCAACGGAGCTCCTACGAGCAGTACTTC. Variable domain in full (rest from reference TRBV9 and TRBJ2-7): DSGVTQTPKHLITATGQRVTLRCSPRSGDLSVYWYQQSLDQGLQFLIQYYNGEERAKGNILERFSAQQFPDLHSELNLSSLELGDSALYFCASSQRSSYEQYFGPGTRLTVT.

This clone was picked up a small number of times. CDR3 DNA sequence: TGTGCCAGCAGCTTAGACAGGAACACAGATACGCAGTATTTT. It specifies CASSLDRNTDTQYF. The chain is built from TRBV7-9 and TRBJ2-3, with D perhaps TRBD1 (5 bases). Germline V CDR1 and CDR2: SEHNR, FQNEAQ (reference sequence). This CDR3 region has 14 residues. V gave up 1 base and J gave up 2 bases, with 7 bases separating them.

The chain couples TRBV30 to TRBJ2-7; D is unclear. The CDR3 is made up of 13 amino acids. The V end was cut by 3 bases, the J end by 2 bases, with 11 bases between. The V gene's germline CDR1 is GTSNPN and CDR2 SVGIG (reference sequence). The CDR3 DNA is TGTGCCTGGAGGGCCCCCCCGACCTACGAGCAGTACTTC. Its protein product is CAWRAPPTYEQYF. Full variable domain (missing parts from reference TRBV30 and TRBJ2-7): SQTIHQWPATLVQPVGSPLSLECTVEGTSNPNLYWYRQAAGRGLQLLFYSVGIGQISSEVPQNLSASRPQDRQFILSSKKLLLSDSGFYLCAWRAPPTYEQYFGPGTRLTVT.

The chain employs TRBV13 and TRBJ1-4; 8 nucleotides align to TRBD1. The germline gives CDR1 PRHDT, CDR2 FYEKMQ (reference sequence). Trimming at V came to 8 bases and at J to 4 bases, leaving 0 bases not matched to a gene. The CDR3 consists of 12 residues. The CDR3 sequence: CASGTGNEKLFF. CDR3 in DNA: TGTGCCAGCGGGACAGGTAATGAAAAACTGTTTTTT.